This T cell receptor beta chain was profiled in a study of blood T cells in healthy people across ages. A second about 7 to 12 cycle PCR used barcoded and J-beta primers. TCRdb reanalysed the 5' RACE reads using MiXCR and keeps one entry per CDR3 protein. The data show approximately 1,700,000 distinct CDR3 sequences, roughly two fifths seen once. Germline V gives CDR1 MDHEN, CDR2 SYDVKM. This CDR3 contains 15 residues. V lost 5 bases and J 0 bases, leaving 14 bases between the germline ends. This receptor was identified in a human donor in good health. J is TRBJ2-7 and V is TRBV28; D is unresolved. Sequencing was done on a sample of blood. For the CDR3, the DNA is TGTGCCAGCAGTCCCAGTCGAACCTTCTCCTACGAGCAGTACTTC. This codes for CASSPSRTFSYEQYF.